One sample yielded the 18 T cell receptor beta chains listed below, sequenced in a study of T-cell reconstitution after alpha-beta-depleted transplantation in children. Preparation of the TCRbeta library used unique molecular identifiers. TCRdb reprocessed the PCR reads with MiXCR, giving one entry per CDR3 protein. The table has some 190,000 distinct CDR3 sequences, roughly 11% seen once. Sequences were derived from PBMCs, sampled before TCRalphabeta/CD19-depleted stem cell transplant. Every receptor here comes from a boy aged 2 to 10 with acute myeloid leukemia, due to receive a stem cell transplant.

This clonotype was recorded many times. The chain is built from TRBV4-2 and TRBJ2-3; 8 bases agree with TRBD2. The CDR3 runs 17 residues. The V gene's germline CDR1 is LGHNA and CDR2 YNFKEQ. V lost 4 bases and J lost 6; bases outside the gene matches: 15. The CDR3 DNA follows: TGTGCCAGCAGCCCCGCGCATGGGGGACTAGGGTGGGATACGCAGTATTTT. Amino acids: CASSPAHGGLGWDTQYF.

The gene calls are TRBV3-1 and TRBJ2-5, with a weak D call TRBD2 (6 bases). The CDR3 covers 14 residues. CDR1 and CDR2 from the germline V gene are LGHDT and YNNKEL (reference sequence). V shed 2 bases and J shed 5 bases, with 12 bases lying between them. CDR3 sequence (DNA): TGTGCCAGCAGCCAACGCGGGATGGGGGAGACCCAGTACTTC. Translated, it gives CASSQRGMGETQYF.

About this clonotype: A single base separates this from a much larger clone, so it may be a read error. This chain joins TRBV20-1 and TRBJ2-7, with 7 bases identical to TRBD1. With 0 bases clipped from V and 6 bases from J, the junction kept 5 bases outside the gene matches. The CDR3 is made up of 13 amino acids. In germline, CDR1 is DFQATT, CDR2 SNEGSKA (reference sequence). The CDR3 sequence is CSARDGTDCEQYV. CDR3 nucleotides: TGCAGTGCTAGAGACGGGACAGACTGCGAGCAGTACGTC.

The sample holds many counts of this clonotype. This chain links TRBV3-1 with TRBJ2-1; the D gene could be TRBD1 or TRBD2 (6 bases each). Germline V gives CDR1 LGHDT, CDR2 YNNKEL (reference sequence). V was trimmed by 1 base and J by 8 bases, leaving 9 bases between them. The CDR3 has 13 residues. CDR3 sequence reads: CASSQAGEDEQFF. CDR3 coding DNA: TGTGCCAGCAGCCAAGCAGGGGAGGATGAGCAGTTCTTC.

This clonotype was observed at least ten times. The chain joins TRBV29-1 to TRBJ2-4; D is undetermined. CDR3 length: 15 amino acids. CDR1 and CDR2 (germline): SQVTM, ANQGSEA. Between the trimmed V and J ends, which lost 5 bases and 0 bases, there was a span of 14 bases. In DNA form, the CDR3 reads TGCAGCGTTTCCGGACGCGATATAGCCAAAAACATTCAGTACTTC. This translates into CSVSGRDIAKNIQYF.

The table lists this clonotype with many counts. The chain employs TRBV5-1 and TRBJ2-7; 7 nucleotides agree with TRBD1. CDR1 is SGHRS, CDR2 YFSETQ, per germline. Losses at the gene ends were 0 bases for V and 2 bases for J; bases not matched to a gene: 5. The CDR3 extends over 15 amino acids. The CDR3 DNA is TGCGCCAGCAGCTTGGCCGGGGACAGTACCTACGAGCAGTACTTC. This gives the protein CASSLAGDSTYEQYF.

Many counts were recorded for this clonotype. CDR3 in DNA: TGTGCCAGCAGCTTTGCGGGGGGGGAAGAGACCCAGTACTTC. This codes for CASSFAGGEETQYF. This chain connects TRBV7-2 to TRBJ2-5; the match to TRBD2 covers 9 bases. The CDR3 runs to 14 residues. Trimming at V came to 3 bases and at J to 3 bases, leaving 2 bases not matched to a gene. Germline V gene data show CDR1 as SGHTA and CDR2 as FQGNSA.

This clonotype came up a few times. The V call is TRBV6-1, the J call TRBJ2-7; D may be TRBD1 (6 bases). Germline CDR1 MNHNS, CDR2 SASEGT. Trimming cost V 6 bases and J 3 bases, with 9 bases left between them. This CDR3 contains 12 residues. The CDR3 DNA is TGTGCCAGCAGGACAGGACTCTACGAGCAGTACGTC. This sequence encodes CASRTGLYEQYV.

The sample holds many counts of this clonotype. The chain joins TRBV7-9 to TRBJ2-1; D unresolved. Trimming removed 5 bases at V and 7 bases at J, with 18 bases between. This CDR3 has 15 residues. Germline V lookup: CDR1 SEHNR, CDR2 FQNEAQ (reference sequence). Here the CDR3 DNA reads TGTGCCAGCAGCCCAGCCGGGCAGCTTAGGAATGAGCAGTTCTTC. Translated: CASSPAGQLRNEQFF. The full variable domain, rest sourced from reference TRBV7-9 and TRBJ2-1, is DTGVSQNPRHKITKRGQNVTFRCDPISEHNRLYWYRQTLGQGPEFLTYFQNEAQLEKSRLLSDRFSAERPKGSFSTLEIQRTEQGDSAMYLCASSPAGQLRNEQFFGPGTRLTVL.

The chain joins TRBV9 to TRBJ2-3; 8 nucleotides align to TRBD2. The CDR3 loop spans 17 amino acids. The germline gives CDR1 SGDLS, CDR2 YYNGEE. The J segment lost 5 bases and the V segment lost 3 bases, leaving 14 bases of the junction unmatched. This CDR3 reads CASSGAVFGGAKDTQYF. The CDR3 DNA sequence: TGTGCCAGCAGCGGGGCGGTTTTCGGGGGGGCCAAAGATACGCAGTATTTT.

V and J are TRBV27 and TRBJ1-6; D is unclear. The CDR3 sequence is 12 residues long. Germline values: CDR1 MNHEY, CDR2 SMNVEV (reference sequence). Trimming stripped 6 bases from V and 9 bases from J, with 9 bases between. CDR3 loop: CASRDGFSPLHF. Here the CDR3 DNA reads TGTGCCAGCAGGGACGGATTTTCACCCCTCCACTTT.

This clonotype came up many times. The genes are TRBV3-1 and TRBJ2-7; D may correspond to TRBD1 or TRBD2 (5 bases each). This CDR3 contains 15 residues. Trimming stripped 1 base from V and 6 bases from J, with 16 bases between. Germline CDR1 LGHDT, CDR2 YNNKEL (reference sequence). The CDR3: CASSQGGIISLEQYF. CDR3 bases: TGTGCCAGCAGCCAAGGGGGGATCATATCGCTCGAGCAGTACTTC.

This clonotype was seen ten or more times. The chain employs TRBV7-9 and TRBJ2-7, with D possibly being TRBD2 (5 bases). This CDR3 region has 13 residues. CDR1 is SEHNR and CDR2 is FQNEAQ in the germline V gene (reference sequence). Trimming removed 4 bases from V and 3 bases from J, with 10 bases in between. The CDR3 sequence: CASSSPADYEQYF. For the CDR3, the DNA is TGTGCCAGCAGCTCCCCAGCGGACTACGAGCAGTACTTC.

This clonotype was seen ten or more times. The DNA for the CDR3 is TGTGCCAGCAGCCCAGGACAGGGGGCGCGGGCTTTCTTT. This translates into CASSPGQGARAFF. The gene calls are TRBV12-3 or TRBV12-4 and TRBJ1-1, with TRBD1 matching 11 bases. The CDR3 loop spans 13 amino acids. The J segment lost 11 bases and the V segment lost 6 bases, leaving 8 bases of the junction unmatched.

CDR3: CTSSFGASRSTDTQYF. CDR3 nucleotide sequence: TGTACCAGCAGCTTCGGTGCCAGCCGCAGCACAGATACGCAGTATTTT. V gene TRBV7-2 combines with J gene TRBJ2-3; D is unclear. Between the trimmed V and J ends, which lost 3 bases and 0 bases, there was a span of 13 bases. The CDR3 loop spans 16 amino acids. The germline gives CDR1 SGHTA, CDR2 FQGNSA.

This clonotype was seen repeatedly, ten times or more. The rearrangement joins TRBV5-5 to TRBJ1-6; maybe TRBD1 (5 bases). From germline, CDR1 is SGHKS and CDR2 YYEKEE (reference sequence). This CDR3 region has 14 residues. The V gene lost 5 bases and the J gene lost 5 bases, with 11 bases spanning the gap. This chain's CDR3 is CASRDTPNNSPLHF. DNA of the CDR3: TGTGCCAGCAGGGACACTCCCAATAATTCACCCCTCCACTTT.

This clonotype has a count of ten or more. V is TRBV20-1 and J is TRBJ2-5, with no clear D. Germline V gene lookup returns CDR1 DFQATT and CDR2 SNEGSKA (reference sequence). This CDR3 is 15 amino acids long. Trimming cost V 3 bases and J 4 bases, with 18 bases left between them. The CDR3: CSASDAVVSLETQYF. Here the CDR3 DNA reads TGCAGTGCTAGTGATGCGGTGGTCAGTCTAGAGACCCAGTACTTC.

This clonotype was found many times. The chain combines TRBV11-2 with TRBJ2-3, with 8 positions matching TRBD1. The V gene's germline CDR1 is SGHAT and CDR2 FQNNGV. CDR3 length equals 14 residues. V was clipped by 2 bases and J by 5 bases; unmatched bases: 3. Here the CDR3 reads CASSLFRGQDTQYF. The CDR3 nucleotides are TGTGCCAGCAGCTTATTCAGGGGGCAAGATACGCAGTATTTT.